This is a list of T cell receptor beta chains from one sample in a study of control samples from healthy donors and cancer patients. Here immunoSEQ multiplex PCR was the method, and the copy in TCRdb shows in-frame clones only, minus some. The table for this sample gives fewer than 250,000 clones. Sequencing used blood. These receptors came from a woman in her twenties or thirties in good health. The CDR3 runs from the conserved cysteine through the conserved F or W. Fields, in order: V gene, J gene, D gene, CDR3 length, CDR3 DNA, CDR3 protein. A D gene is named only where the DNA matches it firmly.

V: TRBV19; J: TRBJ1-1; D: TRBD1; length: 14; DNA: TGTGCCAGTAGTACCCGGACAGGGAGCACTGAAGCTTTCTTT; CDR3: CASSTRTGSTEAFF
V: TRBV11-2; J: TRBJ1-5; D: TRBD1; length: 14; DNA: TGTGCCAGCAGCGCAGGACAGGGCAGGCAGCCCCAGCATTTT; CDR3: CASSAGQGRQPQHF
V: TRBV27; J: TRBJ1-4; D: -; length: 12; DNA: TGTGCCAGCACCTTCGAATATGAAAAACTGTTTTTT; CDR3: CASTFEYEKLFF
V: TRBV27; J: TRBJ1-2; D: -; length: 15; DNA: TGTGCCAGCAGTAGCAGGGAGTGGCGCGGCTATGGCTACACCTTC; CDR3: CASSSREWRGYGYTF
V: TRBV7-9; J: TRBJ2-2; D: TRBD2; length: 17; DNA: TGTGCCAGCAGCCCAACAGGGACTAGCAGTAACACCGGGGAGCTGTTTTTT; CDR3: CASSPTGTSSNTGELFF
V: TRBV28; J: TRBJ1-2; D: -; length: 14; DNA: TGTGCCAGCACTTCGGCAGGGACTTTCTATGGCTACACCTTC; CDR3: CASTSAGTFYGYTF
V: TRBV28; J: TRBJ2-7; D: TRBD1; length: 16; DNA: TGTGCCAGCAGTTTCGGTACGGACAGGGGGCTCTACGAGCAGTACTTC; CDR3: CASSFGTDRGLYEQYF
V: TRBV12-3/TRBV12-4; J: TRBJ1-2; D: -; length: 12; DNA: TGTGCCAGCAGTTTCGGGGGGTTTGGCTACACCTTC; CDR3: CASSFGGFGYTF
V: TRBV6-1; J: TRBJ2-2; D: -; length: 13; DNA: TGTGCCAGCAGCTATGACTGGACCGGGGAGCTGTTTTTT; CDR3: CASSYDWTGELFF
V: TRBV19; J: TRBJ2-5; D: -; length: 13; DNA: TGTGCCAGTAGTATAGAAAGGGGACGGGAGCCGTACTTC; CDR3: CASSIERGREPYF
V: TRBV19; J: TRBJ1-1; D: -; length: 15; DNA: TGTGCCAGTAGTATTTATCAGGGCCTGAACACTGAAGCTTTCTTT; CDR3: CASSIYQGLNTEAFF
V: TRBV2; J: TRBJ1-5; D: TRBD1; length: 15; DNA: TGTGCCAGCCGTTTCCAGGGGGCGCGGAATCAGCCCCAGCATTTT; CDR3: CASRFQGARNQPQHF
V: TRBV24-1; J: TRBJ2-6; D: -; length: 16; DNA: TGTGCCACCAGTGGGTCGGAGCTCTCTGGGGCCAACGTCCTGACTTTC; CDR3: CATSGSELSGANVLTF
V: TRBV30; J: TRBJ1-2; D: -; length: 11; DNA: TGTGCCTGGAGATTGGTGTATGGCTACACCTTC; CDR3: CAWRLVYGYTF
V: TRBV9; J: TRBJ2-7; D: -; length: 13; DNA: TGTGCCAGCAGCGTAGATGTTAATGACGAGCAGTACTTC; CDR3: CASSVDVNDEQYF
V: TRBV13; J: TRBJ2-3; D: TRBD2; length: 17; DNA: TGTGCCAGCAGCTTACGGACTAGCGGGGGAATCACAGATACGCAGTATTTT; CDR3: CASSLRTSGGITDTQYF
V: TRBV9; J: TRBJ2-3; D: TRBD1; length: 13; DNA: TGTGCCAGCAGCGGGACAGGGGTCTATACGCAGTATTTT; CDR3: CASSGTGVYTQYF
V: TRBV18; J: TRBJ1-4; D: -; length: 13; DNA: TGTGCCAGCTCACCACAGGGGAATGAAAAACTGTTTTTT; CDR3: CASSPQGNEKLFF